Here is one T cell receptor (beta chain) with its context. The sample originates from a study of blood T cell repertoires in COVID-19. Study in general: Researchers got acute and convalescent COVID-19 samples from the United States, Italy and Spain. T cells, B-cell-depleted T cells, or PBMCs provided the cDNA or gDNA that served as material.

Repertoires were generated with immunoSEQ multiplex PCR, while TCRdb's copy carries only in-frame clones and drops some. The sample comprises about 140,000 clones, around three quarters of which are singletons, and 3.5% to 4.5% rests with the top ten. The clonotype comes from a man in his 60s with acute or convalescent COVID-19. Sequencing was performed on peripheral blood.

CDR3 region: CASSAGISYNEQFF. CDR3 coding DNA: TGTGCCAGCAGCGCAGGTATCTCCTACAATGAGCAGTTCTTC. The rearrangement uses TRBV6-2 or TRBV6-3 and TRBJ2-1; D remains ambiguous. V shed 6 bases and J shed 0 bases, with 9 bases lying between them. Germline-derived CDR1 and CDR2 are MNHEY and SVGEGT. The CDR3 extends over 14 amino acids.